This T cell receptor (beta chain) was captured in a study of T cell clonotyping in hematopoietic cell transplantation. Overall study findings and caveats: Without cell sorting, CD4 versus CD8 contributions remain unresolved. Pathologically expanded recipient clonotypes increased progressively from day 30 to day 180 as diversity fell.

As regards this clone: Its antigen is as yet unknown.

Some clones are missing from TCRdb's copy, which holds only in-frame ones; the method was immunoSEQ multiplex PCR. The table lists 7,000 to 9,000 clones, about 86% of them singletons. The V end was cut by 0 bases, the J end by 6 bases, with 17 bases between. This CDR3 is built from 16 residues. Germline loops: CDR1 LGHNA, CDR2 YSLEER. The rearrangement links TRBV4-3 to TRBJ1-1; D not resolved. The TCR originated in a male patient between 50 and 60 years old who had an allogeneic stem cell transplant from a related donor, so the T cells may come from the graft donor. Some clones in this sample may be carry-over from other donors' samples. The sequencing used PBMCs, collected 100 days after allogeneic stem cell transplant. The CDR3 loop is CASSQEEESGWSEAFF. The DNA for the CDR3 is TGCGCCAGCAGCCAAGAAGAGGAGTCCGGATGGTCTGAAGCTTTCTTT.